One and the same sample provided the 4 T cell receptor beta chains below, sequenced in a study of blood T cell repertoires in COVID-19. Profiled with immunoSEQ multiplex PCR; TCRdb holds only in-frame clones, not every one. The sample carries about 110,000 clones, 71% recorded once. Specimen: peripheral blood. The receptors derive from a woman aged 40 to 49 with acute or convalescent COVID-19.

The chain joins TRBV2 to TRBJ2-1; 11 nucleotides align to TRBD1. The V gene's germline CDR1 is SNHLY and CDR2 FYNNEI. This CDR3 contains 15 residues. V was clipped by 5 bases and J by 3 bases; unmatched bases: 3. CDR3 in DNA: TGTGCCAGCAGTTGGGACAGGGGGAGCTACAATGAGCAGTTCTTC. As protein: CASSWDRGSYNEQFF.

The gene calls are TRBV6-6 and TRBJ1-3, with 8 bases fitting TRBD1. Germline V lookup: CDR1 MNHNY, CDR2 SVGAGI (reference sequence). The CDR3 is made up of 19 amino acids. Germline trimming cut 6 bases from V and 0 bases from J; bases unmatched to any gene: 16. This chain's CDR3 is CASSSRDRRSILSGNTIYF. The CDR3 DNA follows: TGTGCCAGCAGCTCACGGGACAGGAGGTCCATCCTCTCTGGAAACACCATATATTTT.

In this sample, this clone turned up a few times. This chain connects TRBV19 to TRBJ2-7; possibly TRBD2 for D (7 bases). The germline V and J ends were trimmed by 6 bases and 0 bases, with 12 bases remaining between them. This CDR3 comprises 14 residues. CDR1 and CDR2 from the germline V gene are LNHDA and SQIVND (reference sequence). In DNA, the CDR3 is TGTGCCAGTAGCCGGGGGGCGAGCTCCTACGAGCAGTACTTC. Its protein product is CASSRGASSYEQYF.

This sequence joins TRBV9 and TRBJ2-7; 7 bases are a match to TRBD1. The CDR3 consists of 12 residues. With 4 bases clipped from V and 9 bases from J, the junction kept 7 bases outside the gene matches. CDR1 SGDLS and CDR2 YYNGEE come from the germline V gene. The CDR3 reads CASSTQQGTQYF. In DNA, the CDR3 is TGTGCCAGCAGCACACAACAGGGGACGCAGTACTTC.